This T cell receptor (beta chain) was observed in a study of CXCR3-negative and CXCR3-positive naive CD8 T cells. Study-level points and caveats: Both naive subsets had comparably high diversity; memory CD8+ cells much lower. Both naive subsets, CXCR3-negative and CXCR3-positive, displayed similar TRBV-TRBJ usage, unlike memory cells.

Germline values: CDR1 ENHRY, CDR2 SYGVKD. CDR3 length: 17 amino acids. Of note for this clonotype: The antigen is unknown.

Libraries of TRB cDNA were made by 5' RACE and carried UMIs. TCRdb re-called the 5' RACE reads and gives one entry per CDR3 protein, without DNA. The sample table sets out more than 45,000 distinct CDR3 sequences. The source material was memory CD8+ T cells from blood. The clonotype was recovered from a human donor in good health. Some clones in this sample may be carry-over from other donors' samples. The rearrangement uses TRBV10-3 and TRBJ2-5; TCRdb's D gene call, TRBD1, goes unchecked for lack of DNA. Here the CDR3 reads CAISESLQASWEETQYF.